The 27 T cell receptor beta chains below were found in one sample sequenced in a study of T cell repertoires in cytomegalovirus infection. TCRdb processed the reads anew with MiXCR; each CDR3 protein has one entry. Of about 260,000 distinct CDR3 sequences listed, around 13% are singletons. Sample: PBMCs. These receptors were taken from a human donor in good health (CMV status not recorded). Some clones in this sample may be carry-over from other donors' samples.

With respect to this clonotype: This could be a read error, since a much larger clone is one nucleotide away. This chain joins TRBV6-2 or TRBV6-3 and TRBJ2-3, with D maybe TRBD1 (5 bases). This CDR3 has 15 amino acids. The germline CDR1 and CDR2 sequences are MNHEY and SVGEGT. The V end lost 0 bases, the J end lost 0 bases, and 7 bases lay between the germline ends. The DNA of the CDR3 is TGTGCCAGCAGTTACTCAGGGGCTAGCACAGATACGCAGTATTTT. It yields the protein CASSYSGASTDTQYF.

This clonotype was recorded at least ten times. This chain uses TRBV5-1 with TRBJ1-1; tentatively, D is TRBD1 (5 bases). The CDR3 runs 15 residues. V was shortened by 1 base and J by 8 bases, with 18 bases between the two germline ends. Germline assignment: CDR1 SGHRS and CDR2 YFSETQ. The CDR3 loop is CASSLRGEGTGEAFF. The CDR3 DNA reads TGCGCCAGCAGCTTGAGGGGCGAGGGAACGGGGGAAGCTTTCTTT.

Only a few counts were recorded for this clonotype. The rearrangement uses TRBV5-1 and TRBJ1-1; TRBD1 is a possible D gene (5 bases). This CDR3 spans 15 amino acids. V was pared by 3 bases and J by 0 bases, with 12 bases between. Germline values: CDR1 SGHRS, CDR2 YFSETQ. As DNA, the CDR3 is TGCGCCAGCAGCTGGGATACCAGGGTGAACACTGAAGCTTTCTTT. This sequence encodes CASSWDTRVNTEAFF.

In this sample, this clonotype turned up many times. The CDR3 bases are TGTGCCAGCAGTTCCTGGGTCGGGCAATACGAGCAGTACTTC. It codes for CASSSWVGQYEQYF. The genes are TRBV12-3 or TRBV12-4 and TRBJ2-7; D unclear. The CDR3 is 14 amino acids. V shed 4 bases and J shed 4 bases, with 14 bases lying between them.

This clonotype has ten or more counts. This chain joins TRBV4-1 and TRBJ1-2; TRBD1 is a possible D gene (6 bases). The CDR3 runs 14 residues. CDR1 and CDR2 (germline): MGHRA, YSYEKL. V lost 0 bases to trimming and J lost 4 bases, with 9 bases between them. CDR3 in amino acids: CASSQDTTGYGYTF. The CDR3 DNA sequence: TGCGCCAGCAGCCAAGATACGACAGGCTATGGCTACACCTTC.

This clonotype was detected many times. The chain recombines TRBV5-5 with TRBJ1-1, with unresolved D. Germline V CDR1 and CDR2: SGHKS, YYEKEE (reference sequence). Trimming took 3 bases from V and 8 from J, leaving 11 bases between them. This CDR3 is built from 12 residues. The CDR3 spells CASSSIQVEAFF. The CDR3 nucleotides read TGTGCCAGCAGCTCTATCCAGGTGGAAGCTTTCTTT.

This clonotype turned up a few times. The chain couples TRBV12-3 or TRBV12-4 to TRBJ1-4; D unclear. The CDR3 has 16 amino acids. The germline V and J ends were trimmed by 3 bases and 3 bases, with 14 bases remaining between them. CDR3 nucleotide sequence: TGTGCCAGCAGTTTCCTCCGGGGAGCCCCTAATGAAAAACTGTTTTTT. Its protein product is CASSFLRGAPNEKLFF.

This clonotype was detected only a few times. This chain uses TRBV20-1 with TRBJ2-1, with 8 nucleotides matching TRBD2. The germline V gene has CDR1 DFQATT and CDR2 SNEGSKA (reference sequence). The CDR3 is 17 amino acids. The V gene end was trimmed by 5 bases and the J gene end by 1 base; junction bases not matched to a gene: 13. CDR3 nucleotide sequence: TGCAGTGCTCCGAGGGGGGGCGCGGGGGGTTCCTACAATGAGCAGTTCTTC. Its translation is CSAPRGGAGGSYNEQFF.

This clonotype has a handful of counts. This sequence joins TRBV11-1 and TRBJ1-1, with TRBD1 as a possible D gene (6 bases). Deletions cut 4 bases from V and 1 base from J, with 10 bases between. Germline V lookup: CDR1 SGHAT, CDR2 FQDESV (reference sequence). This CDR3 is 14 amino acids long. This CDR3 reads CASSSDRTNTEAFF. The CDR3 coding sequence is TGTGCCAGCAGCTCCGACAGGACGAACACTGAAGCTTTCTTT.

The chain employs TRBV28 and TRBJ2-1, with D possibly matching TRBD1 (9 bases). This CDR3 comprises 17 residues. Trimming removed 2 bases at V and 6 bases at J, with 20 bases between. Germline V gene data show CDR1 as MDHEN and CDR2 as SYDVKM. CDR3 DNA: TGTGCCAGCAGTTTAGGGACAGGGTTCGGGGGGGTCAATGAGCAGTTCTTC. As protein: CASSLGTGFGGVNEQFF. Filled out from reference TRBV28 and TRBJ2-1, the complete variable domain reads DVKVTQSSRYLVKRTGEKVFLECVQDMDHENMFWYRQDPGLGLRLIYFSYDVKMKEKGDIPEGYSVSREKKERFSLILESASTNQTSMYLCASSLGTGFGGVNEQFFGPGTRLTVL.

This clonotype has more than one count but fewer than ten. V usage is TRBV29-1 and J usage is TRBJ1-2; the match to TRBD1 covers 8 bases. Germline CDR1 SQVTM, CDR2 ANQGSEA. J gave up 3 bases and V 5 bases, and 8 bases lay outside the gene matches. CDR3 length: 14 amino acids. The DNA for the CDR3 is TGCAGCGTTTTTAGACAGGGGAGACACTATGGCTACACCTTC. This codes for CSVFRQGRHYGYTF.

This clonotype was recorded at least ten times. The chain has TRBV12-3 or TRBV12-4 and TRBJ2-5; TRBD2 matches 8 bases. V was clipped by 8 bases and J by 2 bases; unmatched bases: 10. This CDR3 comprises 15 residues. CDR3 nucleotides: TGTGCCAGCGGTCGGAGTAGCGGGGCACAAGAGACCCAGTACTTC. Translated: CASGRSSGAQETQYF.

V gene TRBV28 combines with J gene TRBJ1-5; D gene unclear. Trimming removed 3 bases from V and 9 bases from J, with 15 bases in between. CDR1 MDHEN and CDR2 SYDVKM come from the germline V gene. The CDR3 is 14 residues long. The CDR3 DNA follows: TGTGCCAGCAGTTTTCGGCATTTCAATACGCCCCAGCATTTT. Its protein is CASSFRHFNTPQHF.

The sample holds a few counts of this clonotype. The rearrangement links TRBV7-9 to TRBJ1-1; TRBD1 is a possible D gene (5 bases). Germline V CDR1 and CDR2: SEHNR, FQNEAQ (reference sequence). The V gene lost 5 bases and the J gene lost 1 base, with 11 bases spanning the gap. CDR3 length: 14 residues. CDR3 in DNA: TGTGCCAGCAGCCCGGCGGGGACGAACACTGAAGCTTTCTTT. This sequence encodes CASSPAGTNTEAFF.

This clonotype was picked up many times. The chain recombines TRBV10-3 with TRBJ2-7; D may be TRBD1 (5 bases). V was shortened by 10 bases and J by 0 bases, with 13 bases between the two germline ends. In germline, CDR1 is ENHRY, CDR2 SYGVKD. CDR3 length: 13 residues. The CDR3 loop is CASLDTSSYEQYF. In nucleotides, the CDR3 is TGTGCCAGCCTGGACACAAGCTCCTACGAGCAGTACTTC.

The V call is TRBV20-1, the J call TRBJ1-5, with D unresolved. The CDR3 extends over 15 amino acids. Germline assignment: CDR1 DFQATT and CDR2 SNEGSKA (reference sequence). V was pared by 5 bases and J by 5 bases, with 19 bases between. The CDR3 reads CSAPVAGVGDQPQHF. CDR3 in DNA: TGCAGTGCTCCGGTGGCTGGGGTTGGGGATCAGCCCCAGCATTTT.

This clonotype was seen many times. The rearrangement links TRBV7-6 to TRBJ2-7; 10 bases align to TRBD2. After removal of 8 bases from V and 1 base from J, the junction contained 5 bases not matched to a gene. The CDR3 extends over 14 amino acids. The germline V gene has CDR1 SGHVS and CDR2 FNYEAQ. CDR3 sequence reads: CASSASGSSYEQYF. The CDR3 DNA reads TGTGCCAGCTCGGCTAGCGGGAGTTCCTACGAGCAGTACTTC.

This clonotype was recorded many times. The gene calls are TRBV6-1 and TRBJ2-7; 13 bases map to TRBD2. The trim removed 5 bases at V and 3 bases at J, leaving 4 bases unmatched. CDR3 length: 15 residues. CDR1 and CDR2 (germline): MNHNS, SASEGT. The CDR3, as DNA: TGTGCCAGCAGTCGGACTAGCGGGAGTAACTACGAGCAGTACTTC. As protein: CASSRTSGSNYEQYF.

The table lists this clonotype with a few counts. The chain has TRBV29-1 and TRBJ2-3; 8 bases are a match to TRBD2. The germline gives CDR1 SQVTM, CDR2 ANQGSEA. The ends lost 7 bases at V and 5 bases at J; junction bases unmatched: 8. This CDR3 is 13 amino acids long. This CDR3 reads CSARGLDLDTQYF. In nucleotides, the CDR3 is TGCAGCGCACGGGGACTAGACCTAGATACGCAGTATTTT.

In its sample, this clonotype was seen many times. One end of the junction fails to match germline, which may point to a read error. The genes are TRBV12-3 or TRBV12-4 and TRBJ2-1; tentatively, D is TRBD1 (8 bases). This CDR3 region has 13 residues. CDR3 bases: TGTGCCAGCAGCACAGGGGGGGCGTTTTTCTTGGTCTTC. Protein product: CASSTGGAFFLVF.

The CDR3 protein is CASSPWLDSPDTQYF. The CDR3 nucleotides read TGCGCCAGCAGCCCCTGGTTGGATTCGCCGGATACGCAGTATTTT. The chain recombines TRBV4-1 with TRBJ2-3; D call uncertain. CDR1 and CDR2 from the germline V gene are MGHRA and YSYEKL. Trimming left V 4 bases short and J 6 bases short, with 17 bases between. CDR3 length equals 15 residues.

This clonotype was recorded many times. V usage is TRBV12-3 or TRBV12-4 and J usage is TRBJ2-7; D gene uncertain. This CDR3 has 14 amino acids. Trimming took off 3 bases at V and 5 bases at J, with 14 bases between the two ends. CDR3 residues: CASSFGQEINEQYF. CDR3 sequence (DNA): TGTGCCAGCAGTTTCGGGCAGGAGATCAACGAGCAGTACTTC.

V usage is TRBV6-5 and J usage is TRBJ2-2; tentative D call: TRBD2 (5 bases). Germline CDR1 MNHEY, CDR2 SVGAGI. V was clipped by 6 bases and J by 1 base, with 9 bases between them. The CDR3 spans 14 residues. For the CDR3, the DNA is TGTGCCAGCAGGTCAGGAGGGAACACCGGGGAGCTGTTTTTT. It encodes CASRSGGNTGELFF.

The sample holds many counts of this clonotype. This chain joins TRBV6-2 or TRBV6-3 and TRBJ2-1; the match to TRBD2 covers 7 bases. Germline V CDR1 and CDR2: MNHEY, SVGEGT. The CDR3 has 15 residues. V lost 0 bases and J lost 10; bases outside the gene matches: 9. The CDR3 DNA reads as TGTGCCAGCAGTTACTCGGGACTACGGATCAGGGAGCAGTTCTTC. Translating it yields CASSYSGLRIREQFF.

This clonotype was recorded a few times. The chain joins TRBV14 to TRBJ2-1, with TRBD1 as a possible D gene (6 bases). The CDR3 contains 16 residues. Germline V gene data show CDR1 as SGHDN and CDR2 as FVKESK. The V end lost 1 base, the J end lost 0 bases, and 10 bases lay between the germline ends. The CDR3 nucleotides read TGTGCCAGCAGCCAAGGCTCCAGGGGCTCCTACAATGAGCAGTTCTTC. Translating gives CASSQGSRGSYNEQFF.

This clonotype was counted many times. The V and J genes are TRBV28 and TRBJ2-7, with 9 bases that match TRBD2. This CDR3 spans 15 amino acids. Germline V gene sequence: CDR1 MDHEN, CDR2 SYDVKM. After removal of 7 bases from V and 3 bases from J, the junction contained 10 bases not matched to a gene. CDR3 loop: CASTVVAGEGYEQYF. CDR3 DNA: TGTGCCAGCACTGTTGTAGCGGGAGAGGGCTACGAGCAGTACTTC.

This clonotype was recorded at least ten times. V and J are TRBV7-2 and TRBJ2-6; D is undetermined. CDR1 SGHTA and CDR2 FQGNSA come from the germline V gene. V shed 4 bases and J shed 5 bases, with 12 bases lying between them. This CDR3 contains 15 residues. CDR3 loop: CASSYAGQRANVLTF. The CDR3 DNA reads as TGTGCCAGCAGCTATGCAGGTCAGAGGGCCAACGTCCTGACTTTC.